Below are 6 T cell receptor beta chains sequenced from a single sample in a study of T cell changes during pregnancy in multiple sclerosis. Assay: immunoSEQ multiplex PCR; the TCRdb copy retains only in-frame clones and omits some. The sample records over 45,000 clones, about 94% being singletons. Here the sequenced sample was peripheral blood, taken in the third trimester of pregnancy. The source is a female donor in good health, enrolled as a control in a pregnancy study.

This sequence joins TRBV14 and TRBJ2-7; the D gene is possibly TRBD2 (6 bases). Trimming shortened V by 4 bases and J by 6 bases, and 16 bases separated the two germline ends. Per germline, CDR1 SGHDN and CDR2 FVKESK. The CDR3 runs 14 residues. Here the CDR3 reads CASSPSGGTGEQYF. The CDR3 nucleotides read TGTGCCAGCAGCCCAAGTGGCGGGACGGGCGAGCAGTACTTC.

The rearrangement links TRBV7-6 to TRBJ2-5; 9 nucleotides line up with TRBD2. With V trimmed by 1 base and J by 4 bases, 7 bases remained unmatched. CDR3 length equals 16 residues. Germline V gene data show CDR1 as SGHVS and CDR2 as FNYEAQ. CDR3 loop: CASSLVSSGSGETQYF. As DNA, the CDR3 is TGTGCCAGCAGCTTAGTCAGTAGCGGGAGCGGAGAGACCCAGTACTTC.

This chain's CDR3 is CASSTGDLRLAGLNEQFF. For the CDR3, the DNA is TGTGCCAGCAGCACAGGGGATCTCCGACTAGCGGGGTTGAATGAGCAGTTCTTC. The chain links TRBV7-8 to TRBJ2-1; TRBD2 matches at 11 bases. The CDR3 contains 18 residues. Trimming removed 5 bases from V and 7 bases from J; junction bases left unmatched: 16. Germline CDR1 is SGHVS and CDR2 is FQNEAQ.

V is TRBV11-2 and J is TRBJ1-3, with 9 bases identical to TRBD1. The trim removed 4 bases at V and 2 bases at J, leaving 15 bases unmatched. The CDR3 sequence is 19 residues long. The V gene's germline CDR1 is SGHAT and CDR2 FQNNGV. CDR3 residues: CASSSPRKLRDRAGNTIYF. For the CDR3, the DNA is TGTGCCAGCAGCTCCCCTCGGAAGCTCCGGGACAGGGCTGGAAACACCATATATTTT.

The CDR3 bases are TGTGCCAGCAGTGAAACGCAGGGCGTGGGCTACACCTTC. Its protein is CASSETQGVGYTF. The chain combines TRBV2 with TRBJ1-2; D perhaps matches TRBD1 (5 bases). The V gene lost 2 bases and the J gene lost 8 bases, with 12 bases spanning the gap. The CDR3 runs 13 residues. Germline CDR1 is SNHLY and CDR2 is FYNNEI.

CDR3 sequence reads: CASSPMGPGTGSGELFF. Written as DNA, the CDR3 is TGTGCCAGCAGCCCGATGGGTCCCGGGACTGGCTCCGGGGAGCTGTTTTTT. The rearrangement uses TRBV7-8 and TRBJ2-2, with D perhaps matching TRBD2 (6 bases). Germline values: CDR1 SGHVS, CDR2 FQNEAQ. The CDR3 covers 17 residues. V gave up 5 bases and J gave up 6 bases, with 22 bases separating them. Based on the CDR3 plus reference TRBV7-8 and TRBJ2-2, the full variable domain is GAGVSQSPRYKVAKRGQDVALRCDPISGHVSLFWYQQALGQGPEFLTYFQNEAQLDKSGLPSDRFFAERPEGSVSTLKIQRTQQEDSAVYLCASSPMGPGTGSGELFFGEGSRLTVL.